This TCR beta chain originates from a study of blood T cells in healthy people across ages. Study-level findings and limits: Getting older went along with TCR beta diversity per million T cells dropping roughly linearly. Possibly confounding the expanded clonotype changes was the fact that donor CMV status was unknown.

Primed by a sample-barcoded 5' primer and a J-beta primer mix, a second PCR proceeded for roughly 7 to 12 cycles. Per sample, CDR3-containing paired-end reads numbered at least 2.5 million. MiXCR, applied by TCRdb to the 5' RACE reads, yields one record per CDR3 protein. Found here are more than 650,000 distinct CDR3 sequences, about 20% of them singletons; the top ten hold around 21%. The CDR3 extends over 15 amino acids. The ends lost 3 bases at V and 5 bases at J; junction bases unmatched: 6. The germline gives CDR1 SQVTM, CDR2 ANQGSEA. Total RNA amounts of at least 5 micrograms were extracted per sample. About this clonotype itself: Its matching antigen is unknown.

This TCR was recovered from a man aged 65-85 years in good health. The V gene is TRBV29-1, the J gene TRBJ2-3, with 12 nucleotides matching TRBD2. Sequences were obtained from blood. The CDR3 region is CSVETGLAGGDTQYF. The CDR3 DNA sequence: TGCAGCGTTGAGACGGGACTAGCGGGTGGAGATACGCAGTATTTT.